One sample yielded the 21 T cell receptor beta chains listed below, sequenced in a study of vaccination and CD4 T cells after COVID-19. These TCRs are of unknown antigen specificity. The Oncomine TCR Beta short-read assay generated sequence data from the DNA of cultured CD4+ T cells. TCRdb fed the PCR reads into MiXCR, producing one record per CDR3 protein. The table includes approximately 12,000 distinct CDR3 sequences, 38% detected once. Specified treatment: roughly 10-day PBMC culture with coronavirus spike peptide pools or control peptides (ViraFEST assay). The sequenced sample was cultured CD4+ T cells from blood. The receptors here all came from a human donor with COVID-19.

This clonotype was seen only a few times. This chain uses TRBV30 with TRBJ1-5; 8 bases fit TRBD1. After removal of 3 bases from V and 2 bases from J, the junction contained 0 bases not matched to a gene. This CDR3 has 13 amino acids. The germline V gene has CDR1 GTSNPN and CDR2 SVGIG (reference sequence). DNA for the CDR3: TGTGCCTGGAGGACAGGGGGCAATCAGCCCCAGCATTTT. Translation: CAWRTGGNQPQHF.

This rearrangement joins TRBV20-1 to TRBJ2-7, with TRBD2 matching over 15 bases. CDR1 and CDR2 from the germline V gene are DFQATT and SNEGSKA (reference sequence). The CDR3 totals 16 residues. Trimming removed 6 bases from V and 6 bases from J; junction bases left unmatched: 12. DNA for the CDR3: TGCAGTGCCCAAAGGACTAGCGGGGGGGTGGACATCGAGCAGTACTTC. As protein: CSAQRTSGGVDIEQYF.

The chain links TRBV6-5 to TRBJ1-6; D gene uncertain. The CDR3 is 14 residues long. Trimming pared 0 bases from V and 10 bases from J, leaving 10 bases between. CDR1 and CDR2 from the germline V gene are MNHEY and SVGAGI. The CDR3 here is CASSYSTAESPLHF. Written as DNA, the CDR3 is TGTGCCAGCAGTTACTCCACTGCGGAATCACCCCTCCACTTT.

This clonotype was recorded a few times. V is TRBV6-2 or TRBV6-3 and J is TRBJ1-5; 10 bases are shared with TRBD1. V gave up 6 bases and J gave up 4 bases; unmatched junction bases: 6. In germline, CDR1 is MNHEY, CDR2 SVGEGT. This CDR3 is built from 15 residues. As DNA, the CDR3 is TGTGCCAGCAGAGTGACAGGGGGCACGAATCAGCCCCAGCATTTT. Its protein product is CASRVTGGTNQPQHF.

This chain joins TRBV6-2 or TRBV6-3 and TRBJ2-1, with TRBD1 identical over 10 bases. This CDR3 has 14 amino acids. Trimming took 6 bases from V and 9 from J; bases not matched to a gene: 8. Germline V gene lookup returns CDR1 MNHEY and CDR2 SVGEGT. The DNA of the CDR3 is TGTGCCAGCAGGACAGGGGGCTCGGTAGGTGAGCAGTTCTTC. Its protein is CASRTGGSVGEQFF.

This chain uses TRBV7-9 with TRBJ2-1; D gene unclear. The CDR3 totals 11 residues. V lost 5 bases and J 7 bases, leaving 6 bases between the germline ends. The germline V gene encodes CDR1 SEHNR and CDR2 FQNEAQ (reference sequence). The CDR3 region is CASSPANEQFF. CDR3 nucleotides: TGTGCCAGCAGCCCGGCTAATGAGCAGTTCTTC.

The V gene is TRBV28, the J gene TRBJ2-5; weak D call: TRBD2 (6 bases). The V end was cut by 5 bases, the J end by 4 bases, with 17 bases between. The CDR3 spans 15 residues. CDR1 and CDR2 (germline): MDHEN, SYDVKM. The DNA of the CDR3 is TGTGCCAGCAGTACCGCGTCTTCCGGGGGAGAGACCCAGTACTTC. This sequence encodes CASSTASSGGETQYF.

The J gene is TRBJ2-7, the V gene TRBV20-1; D is possibly TRBD2 (6 bases). V lost 3 bases to trimming and J lost 5 bases, with 20 bases between them. This CDR3 is built from 15 residues. From germline, CDR1 is DFQATT and CDR2 SNEGSKA (reference sequence). The CDR3 loop is CSASMTTRGVNEQYF. DNA for the CDR3: TGCAGTGCTAGTATGACAACGCGGGGTGTCAACGAGCAGTACTTC.

The V call is TRBV27, the J call TRBJ2-3; D remains ambiguous. Germline V gene sequence: CDR1 MNHEY, CDR2 SMNVEV (reference sequence). The CDR3 is 17 amino acids. Trimming removed 2 bases from V and 2 bases from J, with 17 bases in between. Written as DNA, the CDR3 is TGTGCCAGCAGTTTACTGGGCCGACCTATGCCCACAGATACGCAGTATTTT. Translation gives CASSLLGRPMPTDTQYF.

A few counts support this clonotype. V gene TRBV11-2 combines with J gene TRBJ2-5, with TRBD2 matching over 9 bases. This CDR3 region has 15 residues. The germline V gene encodes CDR1 SGHAT and CDR2 FQNNGV. V shed 4 bases and J 5 bases; nucleotides not matched to a gene: 8. CDR3 in amino acids: CASSSHSGGVETQYF. The CDR3 DNA is TGTGCCAGCAGCTCCCATAGCGGGGGAGTCGAGACCCAGTACTTC.

This clonotype has more than one count but fewer than ten. V usage is TRBV6-1 and J usage is TRBJ1-5; weak D call: TRBD1 (5 bases). Trimming left V 6 bases short and J 3 bases short, with 12 bases between. The CDR3 spans 14 residues. Germline-derived CDR1 and CDR2 are MNHNS and SASEGT. The CDR3 DNA follows: TGTGCCAGCAGGACGGACACGCTCAATCAGCCCCAGCATTTT. Translating gives CASRTDTLNQPQHF.

In its sample, this clonotype was seen a few times. The rearrangement links TRBV27 to TRBJ1-1; possible D gene TRBD1, 5 bases. V dropped 3 bases and J dropped 7 bases, with 24 bases sitting between them. This CDR3 has 17 residues. CDR1 MNHEY and CDR2 SMNVEV come from the germline V gene (reference sequence). CDR3 region: CASSFGGVGGDLGEAFF. In nucleotides, the CDR3 is TGTGCCAGCAGTTTTGGTGGAGTCGGAGGGGACCTTGGTGAAGCTTTCTTT.

The chain carries TRBV6-1 and TRBJ2-7; D is possibly TRBD2 (6 bases). This CDR3 contains 12 residues. Germline V CDR1 and CDR2: MNHNS, SASEGT. With 11 bases removed from V and 0 bases from J, the gap between germline ends came to 11 bases. This CDR3 is CAGGASSYEQYF. As DNA, the CDR3 is TGTGCCGGCGGGGCAAGCTCCTACGAGCAGTACTTC.

This clonotype was counted between two and nine times. V is TRBV5-1 and J is TRBJ1-1, with D possibly matching TRBD1 (5 bases). Trimming took 4 bases from V and 1 from J, leaving 11 bases between them. CDR3 length equals 14 residues. The germline V gene has CDR1 SGHRS and CDR2 YFSETQ. This chain's CDR3 is CASSLPGQNTEAFF. For the CDR3, the DNA is TGCGCCAGCAGCCTCCCCGGACAGAACACTGAAGCTTTCTTT.

Notes on this clonotype: The junction shows a germline mismatch at one end, possibly a read error. This chain links TRBV6-1 with TRBJ2-1; 14 bases agree with TRBD2. The CDR3 sequence is 22 residues long. Germline CDR1 reads MNHNS; CDR2 reads SASEGT. The CDR3 loop reads CAISTPLGTSGGSQPLYNEQFF. CDR3 sequence (DNA): TGTGCCATCAGTACTCCTCTGGGGACTAGCGGGGGATCCCAGCCTCTTTACAATGAGCAGTTCTTC.

This rearrangement joins TRBV15 to TRBJ1-2; tentative D call: TRBD1 (5 bases). V dropped 1 base and J dropped 4 bases, with 16 bases sitting between them. This CDR3 comprises 16 residues. Germline CDR1 and CDR2: LNHNV and YYDKDF (reference sequence). CDR3 sequence: CATSRVTRGAGYGYTF. The CDR3 nucleotides are TGTGCCACCAGCAGAGTAACTAGGGGAGCAGGCTATGGCTACACCTTC.

The gene calls are TRBV6-2 or TRBV6-3 and TRBJ1-1, with D uncertain. The length of the CDR3 is 17 residues. Germline V lookup: CDR1 MNHEY, CDR2 SVGEGT. V was clipped by 2 bases and J by 5 bases, with 21 bases between them. CDR3 in amino acids: CASSYAPSSRDRTEAFF. The CDR3, as DNA: TGTGCCAGCAGTTACGCGCCTTCGTCGAGGGATAGGACTGAAGCTTTCTTT.

This chain links TRBV19 with TRBJ2-2; TRBD1 or TRBD2 may be the D gene (5 bases each). CDR1 and CDR2 from the germline V gene are LNHDA and SQIVND (reference sequence). CDR3 length: 12 residues. Trimming removed 6 bases at V and 7 bases at J, with 9 bases between. CDR3 sequence (DNA): TGTGCCAGTAGAACTAGGGGCGGGGAGCTGTTTTTT. It codes for CASRTRGGELFF.

The V gene is TRBV27, the J gene TRBJ2-1, with TRBD2 matching over 7 bases. This CDR3 comprises 16 residues. Germline-derived CDR1 and CDR2 are MNHEY and SMNVEV (reference sequence). J lost 1 base, V lost 6 bases, and 9 bases had no gene match. The DNA of the CDR3 is TGTGCCAGCAGGCCCACCCCGCGGGGGTCCTACAATGAGCAGTTCTTC. This translates into CASRPTPRGSYNEQFF.

This clonotype has just a few counts. This chain connects TRBV2 to TRBJ1-6; unclear D gene. The germline V gene encodes CDR1 SNHLY and CDR2 FYNNEI. CDR3 length: 14 amino acids. The V end was cut by 1 base, the J end by 6 bases, with 7 bases between. Here the CDR3 DNA reads TGTGCCAGCAGTGAAGAGAGTTTTAATTCACCCCTCCACTTT. Amino acid sequence: CASSEESFNSPLHF.

The chain combines TRBV5-4 with TRBJ2-7; 12 nucleotides agree with TRBD2. The CDR3 is made up of 16 amino acids. Trimming removed 0 bases from V and 2 bases from J; junction bases left unmatched: 3. Germline CDR1 SGHNT, CDR2 YYREEE (reference sequence). CDR3: CASSLAASGGAYEQYF. The CDR3 bases are TGTGCCAGCAGCTTGGCGGCTAGCGGGGGGGCCTACGAGCAGTACTTC. Combining the CDR3 with reference TRBV5-4 and TRBJ2-7 gives the whole variable domain ETGVTQSPTHLIKTRGQQVTLRCSSQSGHNTVSWYQQALGQGPQFIFQYYREEENGRGNFPPRFSGLQFPNYSSELNVNALELDDSALYLCASSLAASGGAYEQYFGPGTRLTVT.